This T cell receptor beta chain was obtained from a study of T-cell reconstitution after alpha-beta-depleted transplantation in children. The CDR3 has 13 residues. V lost 5 bases to trimming and J lost 7 bases; unmatched junction nucleotides: 7. Unique molecular identifiers featured in how the TCRbeta library was prepared. TCRdb called the PCR reads again in MiXCR, with one record for every CDR3 protein. The repertoire holds 450,000 to 600,000 distinct CDR3 sequences, with 10% to 15% as singletons. This TCR was sampled from a male patient between 5 and 17 years old who had a stem cell transplant for acute myeloid leukemia, so the T cells may come from the graft donor. Sequencing was performed on PBMCs, mostly from graft donor cells, taken 360 days after TCRalphabeta/CD19-depleted stem cell transplant. The V and J genes are TRBV12-3 or TRBV12-4 and TRBJ1-1; 7 bases map to TRBD1. The CDR3 nucleotides are TGTGCCAGCAGTCTGATTCGGGACAGTGAAGCTTTCTTT. This translates into CASSLIRDSEAFF.